This TCR beta chain emerged from a study of OX40 agonist ivuxolimab in advanced cancers. Study at large: Patients received ivuxolimab, an agonistic anti-OX40 (CD134) antibody. Earlier treatment with anti-PD-1, anti-PD-L1 or anti-CTLA-4 was permitted, and approximately 38% had received some. Three individuals attained partial responses, comprising one hepatocellular carcinoma case and two cutaneous melanoma cases.

V lost 6 bases to trimming and J lost 1 base; unmatched junction nucleotides: 11. This CDR3 region has 18 residues. Germline CDR1 is LGHNT and CDR2 is FRNRAP. Data came from immunoSEQ multiplex PCR; TCRdb stores just in-frame clones and leaves some out. Of around 120,000 clones in the sample, 75% to 90% were seen once. This chain connects TRBV12-5 to TRBJ2-3, with 12 bases lining up with TRBD2. The source of this sequence is an adult with an advanced solid tumor such as melanoma, head and neck, liver or kidney cancer. Sample: CD4+ or CD8+ T cells sorted from blood, taken in a trial of the OX40 agonist ivuxolimab. CDR3 region: CASGPTSGGPDGTDTQYF. CDR3 DNA: TGTGCTAGTGGCCCCACTAGCGGGGGGCCAGACGGCACAGATACGCAGTATTTT. The variable domain in full, completed from reference TRBV12-5 and TRBJ2-3, reads DARVTQTPRHKVTEMGQEVTMRCQPILGHNTVFWYRQTMMQGLELLAYFRNRAPLDDSGMPKDRFSAEMPDATLATLKIQPSEPRDSAVYFCASGPTSGGPDGTDTQYFGPGTRLTVL.